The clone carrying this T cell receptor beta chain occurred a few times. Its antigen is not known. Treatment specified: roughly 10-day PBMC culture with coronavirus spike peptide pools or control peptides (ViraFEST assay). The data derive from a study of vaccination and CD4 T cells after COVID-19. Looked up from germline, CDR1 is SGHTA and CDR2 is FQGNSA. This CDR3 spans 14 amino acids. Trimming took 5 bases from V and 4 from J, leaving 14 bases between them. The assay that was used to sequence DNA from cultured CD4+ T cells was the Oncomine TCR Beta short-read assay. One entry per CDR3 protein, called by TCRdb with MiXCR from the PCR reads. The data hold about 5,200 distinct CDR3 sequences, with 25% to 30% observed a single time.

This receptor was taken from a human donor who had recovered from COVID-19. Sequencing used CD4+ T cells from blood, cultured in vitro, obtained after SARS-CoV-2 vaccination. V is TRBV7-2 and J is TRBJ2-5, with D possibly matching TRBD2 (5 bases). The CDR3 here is CASSAFGGRETQYF. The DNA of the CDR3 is TGTGCCAGCAGCGCGTTCGGTGGGAGAGAGACCCAGTACTTC. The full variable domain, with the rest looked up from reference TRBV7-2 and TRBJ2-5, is GAGVSQSPSNKVTEKGKDVELRCDPISGHTALYWYRQSLGQGLEFLIYFQGNSAPDKSGLPSDRFSAERTGGSVSTLTIQRTQQEDSAVYLCASSAFGGRETQYFGPGTRLLVL.